This entry features one T cell receptor (beta chain) sequence. The sample is drawn from a study of blood T cells in healthy people across ages. Trimming removed 3 bases from V and 2 bases from J; junction bases left unmatched: 7. Germline CDR1 reads MNHNS; CDR2 reads SASEGT. This CDR3 has 16 amino acids. The use of a sample-barcoded 5' primer and a J-beta primer mix characterized a second PCR of roughly 6 to 11 cycles. TCRdb independently ran MiXCR on the 5' RACE reads; one entry per CDR3 protein. The data contain fewer than 1,000,000 distinct CDR3 sequences, roughly 46% of them singletons. The TCR was taken from a man at least 80 years old in good health. Sequencing used blood. The chain combines TRBV6-1 with TRBJ2-7, with TRBD2 identical over 10 bases. CDR3 region: CASSEGAGGPPYEQYF. The DNA for the CDR3 is TGTGCCAGCAGTGAGGGAGCGGGAGGGCCCCCCTACGAGCAGTACTTC.